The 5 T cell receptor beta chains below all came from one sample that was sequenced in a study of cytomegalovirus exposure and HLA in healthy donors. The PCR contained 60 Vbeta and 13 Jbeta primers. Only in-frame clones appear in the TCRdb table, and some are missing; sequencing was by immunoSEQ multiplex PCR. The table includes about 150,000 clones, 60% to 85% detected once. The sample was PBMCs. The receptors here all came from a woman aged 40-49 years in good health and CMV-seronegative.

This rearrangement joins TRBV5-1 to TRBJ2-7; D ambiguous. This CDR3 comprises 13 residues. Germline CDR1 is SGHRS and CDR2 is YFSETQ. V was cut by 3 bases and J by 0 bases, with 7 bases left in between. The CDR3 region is CASSWSSSYEQYF. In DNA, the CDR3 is TGCGCCAGCAGCTGGAGTAGCTCCTACGAGCAGTACTTC.

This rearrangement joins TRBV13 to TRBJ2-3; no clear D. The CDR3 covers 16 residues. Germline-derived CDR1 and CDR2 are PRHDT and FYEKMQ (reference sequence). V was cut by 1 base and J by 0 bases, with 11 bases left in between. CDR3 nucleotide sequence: TGTGCCAGCAGCTTAGCCCAGGAAGCCAGCACAGATACGCAGTATTTT. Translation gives CASSLAQEASTDTQYF.

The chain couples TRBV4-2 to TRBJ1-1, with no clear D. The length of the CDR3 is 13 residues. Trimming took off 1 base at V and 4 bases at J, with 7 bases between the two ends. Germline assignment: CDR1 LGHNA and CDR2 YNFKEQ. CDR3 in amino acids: CASSQGGRTEAFF. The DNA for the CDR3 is TGTGCCAGCAGCCAAGGCGGTCGCACTGAAGCTTTCTTT.

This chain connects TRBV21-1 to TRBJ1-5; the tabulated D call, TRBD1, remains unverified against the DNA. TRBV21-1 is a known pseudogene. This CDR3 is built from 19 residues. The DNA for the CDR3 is TGTGCCAGCAGCAAAAGAGGTCAGAGGGGGCGAAATAGCAATCAGCCCCAGCATTTT. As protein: CASSKRGQRGRNSNQPQHF.

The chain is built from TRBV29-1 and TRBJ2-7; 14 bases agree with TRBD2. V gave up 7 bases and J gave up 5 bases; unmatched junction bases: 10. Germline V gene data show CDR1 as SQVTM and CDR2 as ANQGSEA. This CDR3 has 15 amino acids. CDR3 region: CSAGVTSGGDHEQYF. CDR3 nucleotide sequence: TGCAGCGCTGGGGTGACTAGCGGGGGGGACCACGAGCAGTACTTC.